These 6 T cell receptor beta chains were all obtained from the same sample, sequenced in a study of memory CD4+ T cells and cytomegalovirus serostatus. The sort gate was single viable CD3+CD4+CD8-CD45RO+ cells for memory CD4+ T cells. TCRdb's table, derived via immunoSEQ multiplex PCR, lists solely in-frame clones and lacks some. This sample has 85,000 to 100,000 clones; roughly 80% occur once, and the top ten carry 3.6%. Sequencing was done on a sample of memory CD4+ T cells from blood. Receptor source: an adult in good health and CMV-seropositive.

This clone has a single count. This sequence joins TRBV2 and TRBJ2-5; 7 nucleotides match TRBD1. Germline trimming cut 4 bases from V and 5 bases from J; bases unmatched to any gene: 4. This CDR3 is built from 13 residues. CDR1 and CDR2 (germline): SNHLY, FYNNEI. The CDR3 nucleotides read TGTGCCAGCAGTGTACAGGGGATCGAGACCCAGTACTTC. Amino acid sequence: CASSVQGIETQYF.

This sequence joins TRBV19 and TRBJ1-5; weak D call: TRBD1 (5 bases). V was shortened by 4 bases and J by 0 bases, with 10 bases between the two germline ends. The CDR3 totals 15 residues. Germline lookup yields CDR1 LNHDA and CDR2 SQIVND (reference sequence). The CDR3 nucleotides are TGTGCCAGTAGTAAAGGGGAATATAGCAATCAGCCCCAGCATTTT. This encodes CASSKGEYSNQPQHF.

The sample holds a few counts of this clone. CDR3 sequence: CASSLGGAGNTIYF. Here the CDR3 DNA reads TGTGCCAGCAGCTTGGGAGGGGCGGGAAACACCATATATTTT. The rearrangement joins TRBV5-4 to TRBJ1-3; possibly TRBD1 for D (5 bases). Germline CDR1 SGHNT, CDR2 YYREEE (reference sequence). The CDR3 is made up of 14 amino acids. Trimming cost V 0 bases and J 4 bases, with 8 bases left between them. Together with reference TRBV5-4 and TRBJ1-3, the CDR3 gives the full variable domain: ETGVTQSPTHLIKTRGQQVTLRCSSQSGHNTVSWYQQALGQGPQFIFQYYREEENGRGNFPPRFSGLQFPNYSSELNVNALELDDSALYLCASSLGGAGNTIYFGEGSWLTVV.

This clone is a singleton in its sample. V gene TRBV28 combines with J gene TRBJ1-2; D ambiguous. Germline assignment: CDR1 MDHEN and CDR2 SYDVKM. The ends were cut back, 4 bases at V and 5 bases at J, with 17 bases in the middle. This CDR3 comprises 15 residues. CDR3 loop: CASSSAPAASYGYTF. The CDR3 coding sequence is TGTGCCAGCAGTTCCGCCCCGGCAGCCTCATATGGCTACACCTTC.

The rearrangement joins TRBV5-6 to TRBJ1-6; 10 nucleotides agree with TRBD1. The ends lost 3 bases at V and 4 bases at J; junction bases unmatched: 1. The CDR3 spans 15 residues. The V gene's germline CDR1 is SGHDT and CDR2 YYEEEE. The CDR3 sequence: CASSWDRGYNSPLHF. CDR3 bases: TGTGCCAGCAGCTGGGACAGGGGATATAATTCACCCCTCCACTTT.

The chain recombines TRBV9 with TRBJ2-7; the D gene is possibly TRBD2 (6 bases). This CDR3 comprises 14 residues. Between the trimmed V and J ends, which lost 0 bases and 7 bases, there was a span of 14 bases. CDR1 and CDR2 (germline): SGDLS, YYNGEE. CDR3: CASSVGPGVEEQYF. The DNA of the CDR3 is TGTGCCAGCAGCGTAGGCCCGGGGGTGGAAGAGCAGTACTTC.